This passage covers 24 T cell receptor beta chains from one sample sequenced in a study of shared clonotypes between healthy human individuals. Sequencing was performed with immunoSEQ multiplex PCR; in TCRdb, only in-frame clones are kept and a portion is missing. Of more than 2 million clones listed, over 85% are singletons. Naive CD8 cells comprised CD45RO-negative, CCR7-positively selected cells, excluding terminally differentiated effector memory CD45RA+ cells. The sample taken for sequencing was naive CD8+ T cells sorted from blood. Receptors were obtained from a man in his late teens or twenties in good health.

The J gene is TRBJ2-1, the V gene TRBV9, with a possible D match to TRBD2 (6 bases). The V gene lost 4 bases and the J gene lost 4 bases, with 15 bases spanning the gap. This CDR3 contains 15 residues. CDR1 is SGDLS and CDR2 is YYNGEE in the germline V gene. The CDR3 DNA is TGTGCCAGCAGCTTCTCCGGGACTGTGTACAATGAGCAGTTCTTC. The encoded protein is CASSFSGTVYNEQFF.

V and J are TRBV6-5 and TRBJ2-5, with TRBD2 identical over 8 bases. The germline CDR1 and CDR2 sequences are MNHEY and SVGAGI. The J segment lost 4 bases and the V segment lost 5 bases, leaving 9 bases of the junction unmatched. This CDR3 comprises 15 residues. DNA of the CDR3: TGTGCCAGCAGTCTCTTAGCGGGGAGTCGAGAGACCCAGTACTTC. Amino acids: CASSLLAGSRETQYF.

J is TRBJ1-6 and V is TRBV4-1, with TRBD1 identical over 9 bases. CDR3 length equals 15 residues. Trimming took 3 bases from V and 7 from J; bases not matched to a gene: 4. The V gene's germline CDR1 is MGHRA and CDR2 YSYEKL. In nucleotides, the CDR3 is TGCGCCAGCAGCCAGCCGACAGGGGGGAATTCACCCCTCCACTTT. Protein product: CASSQPTGGNSPLHF.

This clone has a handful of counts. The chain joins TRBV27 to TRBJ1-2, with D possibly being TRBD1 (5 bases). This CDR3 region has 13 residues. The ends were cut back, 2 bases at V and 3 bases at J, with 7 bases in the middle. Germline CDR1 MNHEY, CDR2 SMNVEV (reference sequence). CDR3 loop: CASSLMGDYGYTF. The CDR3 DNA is TGTGCCAGCAGTTTAATGGGGGACTATGGCTACACCTTC.

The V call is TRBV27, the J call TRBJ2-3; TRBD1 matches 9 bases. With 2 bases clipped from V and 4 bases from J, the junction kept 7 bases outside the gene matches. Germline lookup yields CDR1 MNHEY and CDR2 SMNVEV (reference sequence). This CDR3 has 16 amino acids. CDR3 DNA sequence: TGTGCCAGCAGTTTACTTCAGACAGGGGGATCAGATACGCAGTATTTT. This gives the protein CASSLLQTGGSDTQYF.

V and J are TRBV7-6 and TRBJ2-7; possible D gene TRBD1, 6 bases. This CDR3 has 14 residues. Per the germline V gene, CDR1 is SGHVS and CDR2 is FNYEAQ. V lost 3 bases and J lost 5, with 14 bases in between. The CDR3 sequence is CASSFRDRIHEQYF. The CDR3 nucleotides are TGTGCCAGCAGCTTTCGTGACAGGATCCACGAGCAGTACTTC.

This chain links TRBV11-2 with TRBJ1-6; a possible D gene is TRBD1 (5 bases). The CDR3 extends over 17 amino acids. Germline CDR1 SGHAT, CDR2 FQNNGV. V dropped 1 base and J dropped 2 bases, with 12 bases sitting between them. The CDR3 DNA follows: TGTGCCAGCAGCTTAGGGTTCATAGGGGCCTATAATTCACCCCTCCACTTT. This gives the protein CASSLGFIGAYNSPLHF.

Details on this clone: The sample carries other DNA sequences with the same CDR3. In DNA form, the CDR3 reads TGTGCCAGCAGCTTAGGCTTAGCGGGGAGCTCCTACAATGAGCAGTTCTTC. Translated, it gives CASSLGLAGSSYNEQFF. The chain links TRBV13 to TRBJ2-1; TRBD2 matches 8 bases. The V segment lost 0 bases and the J segment 0 bases; nucleotides outside the gene matches: 4. CDR1 and CDR2 from the germline V gene are PRHDT and FYEKMQ (reference sequence). This CDR3 contains 17 residues.

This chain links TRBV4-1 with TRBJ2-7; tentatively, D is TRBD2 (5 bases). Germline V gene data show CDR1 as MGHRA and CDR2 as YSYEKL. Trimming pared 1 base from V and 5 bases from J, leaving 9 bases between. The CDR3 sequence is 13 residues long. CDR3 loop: CASSQVEADEQYF. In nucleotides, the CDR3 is TGCGCCAGCAGCCAAGTCGAAGCGGACGAGCAGTACTTC.

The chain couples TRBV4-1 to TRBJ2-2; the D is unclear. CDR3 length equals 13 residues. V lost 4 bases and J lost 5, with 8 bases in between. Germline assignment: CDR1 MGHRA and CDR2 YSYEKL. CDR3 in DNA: TGCGCCAGCAGCCTTACATCAACCGGGGAGCTGTTTTTT. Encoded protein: CASSLTSTGELFF.

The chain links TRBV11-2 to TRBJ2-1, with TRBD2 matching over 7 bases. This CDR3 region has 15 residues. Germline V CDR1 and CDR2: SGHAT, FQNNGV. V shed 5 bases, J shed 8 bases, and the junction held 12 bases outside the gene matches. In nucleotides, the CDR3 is TGTGCCAGCAGCCACACCGGGACTAATCCCGATGAGCAGTTCTTC. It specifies CASSHTGTNPDEQFF.

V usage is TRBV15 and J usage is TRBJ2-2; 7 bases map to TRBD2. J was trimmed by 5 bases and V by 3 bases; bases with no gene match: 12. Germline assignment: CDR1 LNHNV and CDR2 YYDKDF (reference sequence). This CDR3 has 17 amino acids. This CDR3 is CATSSGRPPGYTGELFF. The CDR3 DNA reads TGTGCCACCAGCAGCGGGAGGCCCCCGGGGTATACCGGGGAGCTGTTTTTT.

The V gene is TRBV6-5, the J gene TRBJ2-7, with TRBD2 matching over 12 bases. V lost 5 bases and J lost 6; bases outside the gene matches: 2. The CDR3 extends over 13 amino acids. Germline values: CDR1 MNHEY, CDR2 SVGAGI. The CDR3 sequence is CASSTGLAGEQYF. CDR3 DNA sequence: TGTGCCAGCAGTACGGGACTAGCGGGCGAGCAGTACTTC.

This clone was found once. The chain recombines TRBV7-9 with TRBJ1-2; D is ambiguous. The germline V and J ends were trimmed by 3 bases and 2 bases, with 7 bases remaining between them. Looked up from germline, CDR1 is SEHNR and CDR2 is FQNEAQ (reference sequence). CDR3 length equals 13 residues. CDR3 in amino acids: CASSFTENYGYTF. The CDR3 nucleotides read TGTGCCAGCAGCTTTACAGAGAACTATGGCTACACCTTC. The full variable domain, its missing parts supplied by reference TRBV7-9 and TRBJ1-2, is DTGVSQNPRHKITKRGQNVTFRCDPISEHNRLYWYRQTLGQGPEFLTYFQNEAQLEKSRLLSDRFSAERPKGSFSTLEIQRTEQGDSAMYLCASSFTENYGYTFGSGTRLTVV.

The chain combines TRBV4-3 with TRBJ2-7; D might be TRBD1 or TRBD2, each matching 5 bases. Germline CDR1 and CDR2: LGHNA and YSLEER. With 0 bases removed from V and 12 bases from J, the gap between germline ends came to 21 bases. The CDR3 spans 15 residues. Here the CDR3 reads CASSQDSGALSPRYF. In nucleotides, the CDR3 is TGCGCCAGCAGCCAAGATTCCGGGGCCCTATCCCCACGGTACTTC.

As DNA, the CDR3 is TGTGCCAGTTGCGTCGGAAGCTTCGGGGACACCATATATTTT. Residues: CASCVGSFGDTIYF. The chain is built from TRBV19 and TRBJ1-3; D uncertain. Germline CDR1 and CDR2: LNHDA and SQIVND (reference sequence). The germline V and J ends were trimmed by 8 bases and 8 bases, with 19 bases remaining between them. This CDR3 contains 14 residues.

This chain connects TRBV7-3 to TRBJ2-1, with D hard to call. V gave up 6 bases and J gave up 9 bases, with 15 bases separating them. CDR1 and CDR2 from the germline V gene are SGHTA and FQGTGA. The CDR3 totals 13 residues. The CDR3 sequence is CASSPIGDSEQFF. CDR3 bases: TGTGCCAGCAGTCCTATAGGCGATAGTGAGCAGTTCTTC.

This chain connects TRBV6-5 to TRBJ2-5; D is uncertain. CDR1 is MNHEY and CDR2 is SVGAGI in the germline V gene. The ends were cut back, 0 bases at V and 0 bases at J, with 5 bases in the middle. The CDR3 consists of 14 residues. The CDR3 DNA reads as TGTGCCAGCAGTTACTCGCCTAACCAAGAGACCCAGTACTTC. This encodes CASSYSPNQETQYF.

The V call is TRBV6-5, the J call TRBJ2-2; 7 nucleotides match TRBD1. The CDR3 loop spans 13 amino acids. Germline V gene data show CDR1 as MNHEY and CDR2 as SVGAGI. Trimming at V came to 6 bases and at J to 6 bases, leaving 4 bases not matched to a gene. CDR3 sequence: CASRTGVAGELFF. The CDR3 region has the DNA TGTGCCAGCAGAACAGGGGTTGCCGGGGAGCTGTTTTTT.

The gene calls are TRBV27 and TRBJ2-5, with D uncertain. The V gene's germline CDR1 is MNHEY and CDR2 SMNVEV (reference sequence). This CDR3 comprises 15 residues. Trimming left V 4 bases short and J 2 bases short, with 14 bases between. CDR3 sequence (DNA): TGTGCCAGCAGTTCAAGAGGTCTGACTCAAGAGACCCAGTACTTC. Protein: CASSSRGLTQETQYF.

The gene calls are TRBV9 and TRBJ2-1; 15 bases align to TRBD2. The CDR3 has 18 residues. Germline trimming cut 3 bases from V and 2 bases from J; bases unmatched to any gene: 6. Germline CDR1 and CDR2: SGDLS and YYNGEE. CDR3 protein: CASSEGTSGGSTYNEQFF. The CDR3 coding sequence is TGTGCCAGCAGCGAGGGGACTAGCGGGGGGAGTACCTACAATGAGCAGTTCTTC.

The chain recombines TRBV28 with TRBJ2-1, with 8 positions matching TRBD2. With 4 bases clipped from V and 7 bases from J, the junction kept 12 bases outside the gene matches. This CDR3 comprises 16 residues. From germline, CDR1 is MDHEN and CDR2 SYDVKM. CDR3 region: CASSSHGLALGNEQFF. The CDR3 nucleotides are TGTGCCAGCAGTTCACACGGACTAGCACTAGGGAATGAGCAGTTCTTC. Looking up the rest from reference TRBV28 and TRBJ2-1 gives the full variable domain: DVKVTQSSRYLVKRTGEKVFLECVQDMDHENMFWYRQDPGLGLRLIYFSYDVKMKEKGDIPEGYSVSREKKERFSLILESASTNQTSMYLCASSSHGLALGNEQFFGPGTRLTVL.

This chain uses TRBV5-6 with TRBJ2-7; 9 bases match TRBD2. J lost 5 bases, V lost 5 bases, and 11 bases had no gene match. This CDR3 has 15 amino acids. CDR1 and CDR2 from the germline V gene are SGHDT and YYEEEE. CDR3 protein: CASSTGLASTHEQYF. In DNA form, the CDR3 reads TGTGCCAGCAGTACAGGACTAGCGTCCACTCACGAGCAGTACTTC. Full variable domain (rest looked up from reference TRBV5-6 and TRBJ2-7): DAGVTQSPTHLIKTRGQQVTLRCSPKSGHDTVSWYQQALGQGPQFIFQYYEEEERQRGNFPDRFSGHQFPNYSSELNVNALLLGDSALYLCASSTGLASTHEQYFGPGTRLTVT.

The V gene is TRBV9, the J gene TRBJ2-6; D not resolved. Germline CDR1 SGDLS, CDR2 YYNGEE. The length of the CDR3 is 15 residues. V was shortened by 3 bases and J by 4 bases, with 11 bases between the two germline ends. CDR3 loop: CASSGVGSGANVLTF. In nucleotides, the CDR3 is TGTGCCAGCAGCGGAGTGGGTTCAGGGGCCAACGTCCTGACTTTC.